What follows is one T cell receptor beta chain and its context. Its antigen is not yet known. No clone much larger than this one lies a single base away; base qualities are absent. Including cysteine and phenylalanine, the CDR3 has 13 amino acids. The CDR3 DNA has 39 bases and is translated from base 1. Between the V and J ends, shortened by 4 bases and 0 bases respectively, the junction contains 6 bases. In the germline V gene, CDR1 corresponds to MDHEN and CDR2 to SYDVKM. This specimen comes from a study of blood T cell repertoires in COVID-19 (dated by TCRdb to 2018 to 2021). Looking at the study overall: Samples covering the acute and convalescent phases of COVID-19 were provided by collaborators in the United States, Italy and Spain. The prospective study material was composed of cDNA or gDNA derived from T cells, B-cell-depleted T cells, or PBMCs. Deeply sampled blood TCRbeta repertoires from subjects exposed to, actively infected with, or recovered from COVID-19 were included in the dataset. The repertoires were released in a freely available public database meant as a resource for research on the immune response to SARS-CoV-2. The samples were drawn from the first 160 participants of the ongoing ImmuneRACE study and from over 950 subjects provided by 6 global collaborators. Sample metadata almost always included a de-identified subject ID, COVID-19 status, age in years and sex. Where available, HLA class I and class II types were taken from metadata supplied by the sample provider and were not determined by assay-based typing. The paper's findings and limits, for the study overall: The amount of clinical and demographic metadata varied by source and participant and was provided uncurated.

TCRbeta CDR3 regions were amplified from genomic DNA by means of the immunoSEQ Assay, a bias-controlled multiplex PCR. From the authors' description of their analysis: The number of nucleated cells in each sample was estimated from the amplification of reference gene primers within the assay. To quantify the absolute abundance of each unique TCRbeta CDR3 rearrangement, sequence reads were collapsed and filtered. For each sample, productive Simpson clonality was calculated as the square root of Simpson's diversity index across productive rearrangements. This is the immuneACCESS table as TCRdb keeps it, with only in-frame sequences that have V and J called. A part of the clones is gone; compared with another copy, unresolved V genes explain less than half, and the rest is unexplained. V and J calls and clone size are given by that table; D and trimming were obtained from the DNA. The sample table contains 650,000 to 800,000 clones; only one count was recorded for about 87% of them. The top ten clones comprise 0.2% to 0.3% of the sample.

The collaborating institutions used their own protocols to collect whole blood in K2EDTA tubes. For TCRbeta analysis, collaborator samples were shipped as frozen whole blood, as isolated PBMCs, or as DNA extracted from either sample type. Source material: peripheral blood. The receptor was isolated from a woman aged 18-29 years with acute or convalescent COVID-19. The chain was built from TRBV28 and TRBJ1-1; there is no confident call for the D gene. The nucleotide sequence is TGTGCCAGCAGTTCGGGGATGAACACTGAAGCTTTCTTT. Its translation is CASSSGMNTEAFF.